A single sample gave rise to the 32 T cell receptor beta chains below, sequenced in a study of shared clonotypes between healthy human individuals. Naivety among CD8 cells was defined by CD45RO negativity and positive CCR7 selection, thereby excluding terminally differentiated effector memory CD45RA+ cells. Clones were sequenced by immunoSEQ multiplex PCR, and TCRdb holds only the in-frame ones, with some missing. The sample consists of roughly 2 million clones, over 85% of them appearing once. The sample was naive CD8+ T cells sorted from blood. These receptors were obtained from a man younger than 35 in good health.

V is TRBV7-6 and J is TRBJ1-2, with D hard to call. V lost 0 bases to trimming and J lost 6 bases, with 8 bases between them. The CDR3 runs to 13 residues. Germline values: CDR1 SGHVS, CDR2 FNYEAQ. The CDR3 coding sequence is TGTGCCAGCAGCTTAGCAGGGTCGGATGGCTACACCTTC. It codes for CASSLAGSDGYTF.

As DNA, the CDR3 is TGTGCCAGCAGTTTATTCGGTTACAATGAGCAGTTCTTC. Protein sequence: CASSLFGYNEQFF. The V and J genes are TRBV27 and TRBJ2-1; the D is unclear. Germline V gene lookup returns CDR1 MNHEY and CDR2 SMNVEV (reference sequence). The V end lost 1 base, the J end lost 4 bases, and 5 bases lay between the germline ends. The CDR3 contains 13 residues.

A note on this clone: Other DNA sequences in the same sample also yield this CDR3. The V gene is TRBV29-1, the J gene TRBJ2-7; 11 bases line up with TRBD1. The CDR3 is made up of 13 amino acids. CDR1 and CDR2 from the germline V gene are SQVTM and ANQGSEA. The V segment lost 5 bases and the J segment 3 bases; nucleotides outside the gene matches: 3. Here the CDR3 reads CSVTGTGGYEQYF. The CDR3 DNA reads as TGCAGCGTTACAGGGACAGGGGGCTACGAGCAGTACTTC.

This clone was recorded only once. The V and J genes are TRBV6-1 and TRBJ1-6; 9 positions match TRBD1. The CDR3 runs to 16 residues. V was clipped by 2 bases and J by 10 bases; unmatched bases: 9. From germline, CDR1 is MNHNS and CDR2 SASEGT. The CDR3 region has the DNA TGTGCCAGCAGTGAACTGGGACAGGGAGCCGTATCACCCCTCCACTTT. As protein: CASSELGQGAVSPLHF.

This clone was detected only once. This sample also contains other DNA sequences that code for the same CDR3. The J gene is TRBJ2-7, the V gene TRBV19; 7 nucleotides align to TRBD2. The ends lost 3 bases at V and 2 bases at J; junction bases unmatched: 4. The CDR3 has 14 amino acids. Germline values: CDR1 LNHDA, CDR2 SQIVND (reference sequence). CDR3 sequence reads: CASSISGPTYEQYF. The CDR3 bases are TGTGCCAGTAGTATTAGCGGGCCCACCTACGAGCAGTACTTC. Looking up the rest from reference TRBV19 and TRBJ2-7 gives the full variable domain: DGGITQSPKYLFRKEGQNVTLSCEQNLNHDAMYWYRQDPGQGLRLIYYSQIVNDFQKGDIAEGYSVSREKKESFPLTVTSAQKNPTAFYLCASSISGPTYEQYFGPGTRLTVT.

This chain links TRBV28 with TRBJ2-7; D remains ambiguous. This CDR3 is 14 amino acids long. The V and J ends lost 5 bases and 5 bases respectively, with 16 bases between them. The germline CDR1 and CDR2 sequences are MDHEN and SYDVKM. CDR3 sequence reads: CASSQPTSFHEQYF. DNA for the CDR3: TGTGCCAGCAGTCAACCGACAAGTTTTCACGAGCAGTACTTC.

This sequence joins TRBV9 and TRBJ2-2; 9 nucleotides agree with TRBD1. The CDR3 sequence is 15 residues long. The ends lost 6 bases at V and 6 bases at J; junction bases unmatched: 9. Germline CDR1 reads SGDLS; CDR2 reads YYNGEE. This CDR3 reads CASNLGTGTPGELFF. CDR3 coding DNA: TGTGCCAGCAATTTGGGGACAGGGACCCCCGGGGAGCTGTTTTTT.

This chain joins TRBV5-1 and TRBJ2-7; no definite D call. Trimming took 4 bases from V and 2 from J, leaving 13 bases between them. This CDR3 has 14 amino acids. Germline loops: CDR1 SGHRS, CDR2 YFSETQ. CDR3 DNA sequence: TGCGCCAGCAGCAAAGGACCAGAGACCTACGAGCAGTACTTC. Amino acid sequence: CASSKGPETYEQYF.

The chain uses TRBV10-1 and TRBJ2-4, with TRBD1 matching over 12 bases. This CDR3 is built from 19 residues. V was pared by 5 bases and J by 3 bases, with 14 bases of the junction left unmatched. Germline V lookup: CDR1 WNHNN, CDR2 SYGVQD (reference sequence). CDR3 DNA sequence: TGCGCCAGCAGTCCTTCCGGGACAGGGGGCGAGACGGGCAAAAACATTCAGTACTTC. Residues: CASSPSGTGGETGKNIQYF.

The chain couples TRBV30 to TRBJ1-2; 7 nucleotides align to TRBD1. CDR1 and CDR2 from the germline V gene are GTSNPN and SVGIG (reference sequence). The V segment lost 1 base and the J segment 5 bases; nucleotides outside the gene matches: 10. This CDR3 has 15 residues. The CDR3 protein is CAWSGGDSVIYGYTF. The CDR3 DNA sequence: TGTGCCTGGAGTGGCGGGGACAGTGTCATTTATGGCTACACCTTC.

The count of this clone is one. The rearrangement links TRBV28 to TRBJ2-7, with D perhaps assigned TRBD1 or TRBD2 (6 bases each). This CDR3 is built from 14 residues. Germline CDR1 and CDR2: MDHEN and SYDVKM. V gave up 3 bases and J gave up 3 bases, with 12 bases separating them. CDR3 bases: TGTGCCAGCAGTTTCACGGGGGCGAACTACGAGCAGTACTTC. Amino acids: CASSFTGANYEQYF.

The count of this clone is one. V is TRBV7-3 and J is TRBJ2-7, with D tentatively TRBD1 or TRBD2 (5 bases each). The CDR3 spans 15 residues. Germline V lookup: CDR1 SGHTA, CDR2 FQGTGA. V was pared by 5 bases and J by 5 bases, with 19 bases between. The CDR3 spells CASSPTLGRLDEQYF. The CDR3 DNA reads TGTGCCAGCAGCCCAACGTTGGGACGTCTCGACGAGCAGTACTTC.

This chain joins TRBV19 and TRBJ1-6; D unclear. The V end lost 1 base, the J end lost 13 bases, and 14 bases lay between the germline ends. The germline V gene encodes CDR1 LNHDA and CDR2 SQIVND (reference sequence). The CDR3 sequence is 14 residues long. Here the CDR3 reads CASSIVLGESPLHF. CDR3 nucleotides: TGTGCCAGTAGTATAGTGTTGGGAGAGAGCCCCCTCCACTTT.

This chain links TRBV28 with TRBJ2-5; 11 nucleotides align to TRBD1. This CDR3 comprises 16 residues. The germline V gene encodes CDR1 MDHEN and CDR2 SYDVKM. The junction had 10 bases not matched to a gene; V was cut back by 6 bases and J by 4 bases. Here the CDR3 reads CASSSPGTGGSETQYF. The CDR3 bases are TGTGCCAGCAGCTCCCCCGGGACAGGGGGTTCAGAGACCCAGTACTTC.

This clone was detected only a few times. The chain uses TRBV7-6 and TRBJ1-2, with D possibly TRBD1 on 5 matching bases. Germline V gene sequence: CDR1 SGHVS, CDR2 FNYEAQ. Between the trimmed V and J ends, which lost 5 bases and 1 base, there was a span of 11 bases. This CDR3 is 14 amino acids long. CDR3: CASSPGGGNYGYTF. The CDR3 coding sequence is TGTGCCAGCAGCCCCGGCGGGGGTAACTATGGCTACACCTTC.

This clone was observed a single time. The J gene is TRBJ2-5, the V gene TRBV27; unclear D gene. The end of the DNA is better explained by TRBJ2-7, so the J call may be wrong. CDR1 and CDR2 from the germline V gene are MNHEY and SMNVEV (reference sequence). The CDR3 has 12 amino acids. The CDR3 DNA reads TGTGCCAGCAGATCAAACAGCTACGAGCAGTACTTC. Its protein product is CASRSNSYEQYF.

The chain employs TRBV19 and TRBJ2-4; D possibly corresponds to TRBD1 (5 bases). This CDR3 comprises 15 residues. Deletions cut 6 bases from V and 8 bases from J, with 20 bases between. Per the germline V gene, CDR1 is LNHDA and CDR2 is SQIVND (reference sequence). The CDR3, as DNA: TGTGCCAGTAGCTCTCTAGAAGGGGATGCCGACATTCAGTACTTC. The encoded protein is CASSSLEGDADIQYF.

A single count supports this clone. The J gene is TRBJ1-5, the V gene TRBV28; no reliable D call. V lost 4 bases and J 4 bases, leaving 11 bases between the germline ends. CDR1 is MDHEN and CDR2 is SYDVKM in the germline V gene. The CDR3 totals 14 residues. CDR3 coding DNA: TGTGCCAGCAGTTCCCCGACCCCTAATCAGCCCCAGCATTTT. Encoded protein: CASSSPTPNQPQHF.

The J gene is TRBJ2-7, the V gene TRBV10-3; D remains ambiguous. Germline V gives CDR1 ENHRY, CDR2 SYGVKD. Trimming removed 3 bases at V and 1 base at J, with 10 bases between. The CDR3 extends over 14 amino acids. CDR3 sequence: CAISEMGASYEQYF. The CDR3, as DNA: TGTGCCATCAGTGAAATGGGTGCATCCTACGAGCAGTACTTC.

This chain connects TRBV19 to TRBJ2-2; 7 nucleotides align to TRBD1. The CDR3 runs to 16 residues. Germline lookup yields CDR1 LNHDA and CDR2 SQIVND (reference sequence). The J segment lost 1 base and the V segment lost 5 bases, leaving 7 bases of the junction unmatched. CDR3 region: CASSGVRTGNTGELFF. Written as DNA, the CDR3 is TGTGCCAGTAGTGGGGTTCGGACAGGGAACACCGGGGAGCTGTTTTTT. Full variable domain (outside the CDR3, taken from reference TRBV19 and TRBJ2-2): DGGITQSPKYLFRKEGQNVTLSCEQNLNHDAMYWYRQDPGQGLRLIYYSQIVNDFQKGDIAEGYSVSREKKESFPLTVTSAQKNPTAFYLCASSGVRTGNTGELFFGEGSRLTVL.

The sample holds one count of this clone. J is TRBJ1-1 and V is TRBV27, with D possibly TRBD1 on 6 matching bases. Germline V CDR1 and CDR2: MNHEY, SMNVEV (reference sequence). There are 14 residues in the CDR3. Trimming stripped 6 bases from V and 1 base from J, with 12 bases between. The CDR3 DNA is TGTGCCAGCAGGATGGACAGCTGGAACACTGAAGCTTTCTTT. It translates to CASRMDSWNTEAFF.

The chain has TRBV7-2 and TRBJ2-2; 8 positions agree with TRBD1. Germline V lookup: CDR1 SGHTA, CDR2 FQGNSA. J was trimmed by 9 bases and V by 3 bases; bases with no gene match: 12. The CDR3 loop spans 16 amino acids. CDR3 sequence: CASSLRPQGANRELFF. In nucleotides, the CDR3 is TGTGCCAGCAGCTTGCGGCCTCAGGGGGCGAACCGGGAGCTGTTTTTT.

This clone appeared once. This chain links TRBV2 with TRBJ2-7, with 9 nucleotides matching TRBD2. The CDR3 length is 15 residues. Germline CDR1 SNHLY, CDR2 FYNNEI. The junction had 12 bases not matched to a gene; V was cut back by 6 bases and J by 6 bases. Here the CDR3 DNA reads TGTGCCAGCAGACAACCTAGCGGGATACCCTCCGAGCAGTACTTC. Residues: CASRQPSGIPSEQYF.

The chain employs TRBV5-4 and TRBJ2-7, with a possible D match to TRBD2 (6 bases). Looked up from germline, CDR1 is SGHNT and CDR2 is YYREEE (reference sequence). The CDR3 loop spans 12 amino acids. The V and J ends lost 5 bases and 6 bases respectively, with 12 bases between them. The CDR3 protein is CASRWPGGEQYF. CDR3 bases: TGTGCCAGCAGGTGGCCCGGGGGCGAGCAGTACTTC.

This clone was seen a single time. The genes are TRBV9 and TRBJ2-3; no definite D call. Trimming removed 4 bases at V and 0 bases at J, with 9 bases between. Germline assignment: CDR1 SGDLS and CDR2 YYNGEE. This CDR3 contains 14 residues. CDR3 nucleotide sequence: TGTGCCAGCAGCCCCCGTGGTAGCACAGATACGCAGTATTTT. Translation gives CASSPRGSTDTQYF.

V is TRBV15 and J is TRBJ1-1; D gene uncertain. This CDR3 is 13 amino acids long. Germline CDR1 and CDR2: LNHNV and YYDKDF (reference sequence). Trimming pared 7 bases from V and 0 bases from J, leaving 9 bases between. The CDR3 region is CATTDILNTEAFF. DNA of the CDR3: TGTGCCACCACCGACATACTGAACACTGAAGCTTTCTTT.

This clone has only one observation. The genes are TRBV6-5 and TRBJ2-7; 8 bases fit TRBD1. The CDR3 sequence is 15 residues long. V lost 0 bases to trimming and J lost 2 bases; unmatched junction nucleotides: 3. The V gene's germline CDR1 is MNHEY and CDR2 SVGAGI. In DNA, the CDR3 is TGTGCCAGCAGTTACTCCAGGGGGCCAACCTACGAGCAGTACTTC. Translated, it gives CASSYSRGPTYEQYF.

This chain joins TRBV4-1 and TRBJ2-2; TRBD1 matches 8 bases. CDR1 and CDR2 from the germline V gene are MGHRA and YSYEKL. The CDR3 consists of 16 residues. J gave up 0 bases and V 4 bases, and 4 bases lay outside the gene matches. CDR3 sequence: CASSPLQGANTGELFF. The CDR3 bases are TGCGCCAGCAGCCCGCTACAGGGGGCGAACACCGGGGAGCTGTTTTTT.

The chain is built from TRBV2 and TRBJ2-7; 15 bases are shared with TRBD2. Germline V gene sequence: CDR1 SNHLY, CDR2 FYNNEI. The CDR3 covers 16 residues. V lost 6 bases, J lost 4 bases, and 7 bases stayed unmatched. The CDR3 coding sequence is TGTGCCAGCAGCGAATCCGGGACTAGCGGGAGGTACGAGCAGTACTTC. It is translated as CASSESGTSGRYEQYF.

A word on this clone: The sample carries other DNA sequences with the same CDR3. This chain's CDR3 is CASSQQGDYGYTF. CDR3 sequence (DNA): TGCGCCAGCAGCCAACAGGGTGACTATGGCTACACCTTC. The chain is built from TRBV4-1 and TRBJ1-2; tentative D call: TRBD1 (5 bases). Germline V lookup: CDR1 MGHRA, CDR2 YSYEKL. The length of the CDR3 is 13 residues. Trimming removed 2 bases from V and 3 bases from J, with 7 bases in between.

The chain has TRBV13 and TRBJ2-7; TRBD2 is a possible D gene (6 bases). CDR3 length: 16 residues. Trimming removed 0 bases from V and 2 bases from J, with 14 bases in between. CDR1 and CDR2 (germline): PRHDT, FYEKMQ (reference sequence). The CDR3 protein is CASSLGGGADAYEQYF. The CDR3 nucleotides read TGTGCCAGCAGCTTAGGAGGAGGGGCCGACGCCTACGAGCAGTACTTC.

The V and J genes are TRBV27 and TRBJ1-6, with 7 bases lining up with TRBD1. CDR1 and CDR2 from the germline V gene are MNHEY and SMNVEV (reference sequence). The CDR3 loop spans 15 amino acids. With V trimmed by 2 bases and J by 8 bases, 6 bases remained unmatched. The DNA of the CDR3 is TGTGCCAGCAGTTTACAACAGGGGTTTGATTCACCCCTCCACTTT. The encoded protein is CASSLQQGFDSPLHF.